This T cell receptor (beta chain) derives from a study of beta chain features in type 1 diabetes. Study findings and constraints: All four CD4+ subsets of Type 1 diabetes patients contained TCRB CDR3s that were moderately but significantly shorter. Unsettled here was the matter of whether HLA type influences TCRB rearrangement.

Comment on this clone: Antigen unknown.

Every bit of the isolated RNA underwent reverse transcription, so sequencing read expressed TCRB transcripts. Only in-frame clones appear in the TCRdb table, and some are missing; sequencing was by immunoSEQ multiplex PCR. The sample gives about 180,000 clones, less than 15% of which show up once; approximately 0.62% is in the top ten. The receptor was isolated from a woman aged 18-30 years in good health. The sequencing input was central memory CD4+ T cells from blood.

The CDR3 reads CASSPLAGSTDTQYF. CDR3 sequence (DNA): TGTGCCAGCAGCCCCTTAGCGGGAAGCACAGATACGCAGTATTTT. The chain has TRBV11-2 and TRBJ2-3; 8 bases fit TRBD2. The CDR3 covers 15 residues. The germline CDR1 and CDR2 sequences are SGHAT and FQNNGV. V gave up 5 bases and J gave up 0 bases; unmatched junction bases: 4.